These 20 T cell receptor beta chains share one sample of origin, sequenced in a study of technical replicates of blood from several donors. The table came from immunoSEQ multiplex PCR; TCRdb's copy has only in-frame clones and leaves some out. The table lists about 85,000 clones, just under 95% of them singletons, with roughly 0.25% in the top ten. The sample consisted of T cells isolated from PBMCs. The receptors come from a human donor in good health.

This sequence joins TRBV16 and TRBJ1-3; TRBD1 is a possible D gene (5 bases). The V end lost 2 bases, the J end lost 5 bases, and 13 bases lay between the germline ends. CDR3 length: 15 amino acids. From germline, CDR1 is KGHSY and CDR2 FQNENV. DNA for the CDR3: TGTGCCAGCAGCCAAGGGGGGTTCGGAAGAAACACCATATATTTT. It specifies CASSQGGFGRNTIYF. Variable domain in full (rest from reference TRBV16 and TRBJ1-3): GEEVAQTPKHLVRGEGQKAKLYCAPIKGHSYVFWYQQVLKNEFKFLISFQNENVFDETGMPKERFSAKCLPNSPCSLEIQATKLEDSAVYFCASSQGGFGRNTIYFGEGSWLTVV.

Written as DNA, the CDR3 is TGTGCCAGCAGCCATCTAAGTGAACTCCCGAACACTGAAGCTTTCTTT. This encodes CASSHLSELPNTEAFF. The chain employs TRBV7-6 and TRBJ1-1; D not resolved. Germline V gene lookup returns CDR1 SGHVS and CDR2 FNYEAQ. CDR3 length equals 16 residues. Trimming removed 5 bases from V and 1 base from J, with 17 bases in between.

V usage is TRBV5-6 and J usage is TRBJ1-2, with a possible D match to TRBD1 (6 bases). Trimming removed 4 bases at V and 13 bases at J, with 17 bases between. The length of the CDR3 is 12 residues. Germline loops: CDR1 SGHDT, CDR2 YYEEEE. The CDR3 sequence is CASSPRTAALTF. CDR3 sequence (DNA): TGTGCCAGCAGCCCTCGGACAGCTGCCCTCACCTTC.

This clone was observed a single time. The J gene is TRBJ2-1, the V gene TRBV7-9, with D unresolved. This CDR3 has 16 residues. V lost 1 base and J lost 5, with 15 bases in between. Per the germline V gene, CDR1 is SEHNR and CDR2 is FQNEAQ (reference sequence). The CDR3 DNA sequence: TGTGCCAGCAGCTTAGTTGTCCTAGTCTCACACAATGAGCAGTTCTTC. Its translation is CASSLVVLVSHNEQFF.

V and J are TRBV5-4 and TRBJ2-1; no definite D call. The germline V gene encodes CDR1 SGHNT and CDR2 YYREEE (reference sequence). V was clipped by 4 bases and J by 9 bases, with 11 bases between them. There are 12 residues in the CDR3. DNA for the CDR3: TGTGCCAGCAGCCGATTGTCCGGTGAGCAGTTCTTC. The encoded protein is CASSRLSGEQFF.

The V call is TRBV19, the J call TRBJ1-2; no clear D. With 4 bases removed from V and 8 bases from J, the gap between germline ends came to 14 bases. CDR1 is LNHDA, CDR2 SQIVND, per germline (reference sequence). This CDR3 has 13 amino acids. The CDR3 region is CASSRSRIRGYTF. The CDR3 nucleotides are TGTGCCAGTAGTAGATCCAGGATCAGGGGCTACACCTTC.

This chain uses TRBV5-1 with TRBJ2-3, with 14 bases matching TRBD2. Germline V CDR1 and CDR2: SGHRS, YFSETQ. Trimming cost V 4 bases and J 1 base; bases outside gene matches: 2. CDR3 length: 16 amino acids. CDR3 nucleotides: TGCGCCAGCAGCGGGGGACTAGCGGGGGGCACAGATACGCAGTATTTT. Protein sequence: CASSGGLAGGTDTQYF.

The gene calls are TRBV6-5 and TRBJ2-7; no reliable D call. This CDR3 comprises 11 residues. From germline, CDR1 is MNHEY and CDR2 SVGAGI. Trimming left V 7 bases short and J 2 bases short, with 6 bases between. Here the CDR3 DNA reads TGTGCCAGCACCAATGCCTACGAGCAGTACTTC. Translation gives CASTNAYEQYF.

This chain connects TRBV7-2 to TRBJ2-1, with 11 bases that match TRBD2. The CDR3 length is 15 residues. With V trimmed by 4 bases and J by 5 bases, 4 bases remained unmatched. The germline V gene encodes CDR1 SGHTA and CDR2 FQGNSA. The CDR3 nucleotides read TGTGCCAGCAGCTCCCCGGGACTAGCGGACAATGAGCAGTTCTTC. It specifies CASSSPGLADNEQFF.

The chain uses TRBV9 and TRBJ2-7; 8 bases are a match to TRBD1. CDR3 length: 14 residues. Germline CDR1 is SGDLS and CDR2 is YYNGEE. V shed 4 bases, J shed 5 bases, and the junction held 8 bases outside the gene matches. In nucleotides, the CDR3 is TGTGCCAGCAGCTCACCGGGACAGGAACACGAGCAGTACTTC. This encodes CASSSPGQEHEQYF.

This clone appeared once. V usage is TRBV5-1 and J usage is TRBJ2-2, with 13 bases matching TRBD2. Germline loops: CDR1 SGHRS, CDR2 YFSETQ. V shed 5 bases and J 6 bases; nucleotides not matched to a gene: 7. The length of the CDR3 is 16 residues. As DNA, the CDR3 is TGCGCCAGCAGACCAGGACTAGCGGGAGTTGCCGGGGAGCTGTTTTTT. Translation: CASRPGLAGVAGELFF.

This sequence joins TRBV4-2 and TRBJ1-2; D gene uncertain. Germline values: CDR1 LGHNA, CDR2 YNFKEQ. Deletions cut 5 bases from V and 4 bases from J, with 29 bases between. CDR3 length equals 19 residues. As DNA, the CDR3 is TGTGCCAGCAGCTATGGACTGCTGAGTACGCCAGAACAGCCCTATGGCTACACCTTC. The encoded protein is CASSYGLLSTPEQPYGYTF.

Here the CDR3 reads CASRFSLNTEAFF. The CDR3 coding sequence is TGTGCCAGTCGTTTTTCTCTGAACACTGAAGCTTTCTTT. This rearrangement joins TRBV7-6 to TRBJ1-1; no firm D call. The CDR3 has 13 amino acids. Germline CDR1 is SGHVS and CDR2 is FNYEAQ. The V and J ends lost 9 bases and 0 bases respectively, with 11 bases between them.

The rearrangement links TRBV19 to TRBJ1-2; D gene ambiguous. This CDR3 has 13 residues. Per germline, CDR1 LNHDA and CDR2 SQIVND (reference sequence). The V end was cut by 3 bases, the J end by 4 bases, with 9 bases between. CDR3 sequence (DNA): TGTGCCAGTAGTATTCAGGCTATCTATGGCTACACCTTC. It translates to CASSIQAIYGYTF.

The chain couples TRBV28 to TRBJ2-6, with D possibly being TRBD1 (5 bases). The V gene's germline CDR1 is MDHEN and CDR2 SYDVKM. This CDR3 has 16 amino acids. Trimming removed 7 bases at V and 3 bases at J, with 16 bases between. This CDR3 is CASTQAGLGGANVLTF. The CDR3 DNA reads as TGTGCCAGCACCCAGGCAGGGTTAGGTGGGGCCAACGTCCTGACTTTC.

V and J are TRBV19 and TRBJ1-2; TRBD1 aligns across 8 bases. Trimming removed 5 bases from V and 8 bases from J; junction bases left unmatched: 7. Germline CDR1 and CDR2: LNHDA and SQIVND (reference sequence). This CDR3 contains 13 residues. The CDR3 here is CASSFDRGHGYTF. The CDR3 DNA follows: TGTGCCAGTAGTTTCGACAGGGGACACGGCTACACCTTC. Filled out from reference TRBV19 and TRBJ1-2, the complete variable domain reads DGGITQSPKYLFRKEGQNVTLSCEQNLNHDAMYWYRQDPGQGLRLIYYSQIVNDFQKGDIAEGYSVSREKKESFPLTVTSAQKNPTAFYLCASSFDRGHGYTFGSGTRLTVV.

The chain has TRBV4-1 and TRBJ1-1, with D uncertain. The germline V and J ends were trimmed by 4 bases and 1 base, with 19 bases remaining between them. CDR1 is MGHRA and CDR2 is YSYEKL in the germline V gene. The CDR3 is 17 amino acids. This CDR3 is CASSPFSVGVKNTEAFF. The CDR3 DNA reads TGCGCCAGCAGCCCCTTTTCCGTCGGGGTAAAGAACACTGAAGCTTTCTTT.

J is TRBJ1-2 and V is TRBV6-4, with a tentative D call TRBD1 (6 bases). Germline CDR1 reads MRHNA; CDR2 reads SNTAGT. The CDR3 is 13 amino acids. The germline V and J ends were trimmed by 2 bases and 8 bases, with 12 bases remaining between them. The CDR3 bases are TGTGCCAGCAGTGACGGCGGGGGCTTAGGCTACACCTTC. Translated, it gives CASSDGGGLGYTF.

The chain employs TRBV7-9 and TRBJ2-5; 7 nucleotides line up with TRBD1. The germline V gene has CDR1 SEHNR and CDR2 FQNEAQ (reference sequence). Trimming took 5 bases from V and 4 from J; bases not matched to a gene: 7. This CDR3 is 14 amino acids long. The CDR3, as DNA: TGTGCCAGCAGCACCCCGACAGGGCCAGAGACCCAGTACTTC. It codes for CASSTPTGPETQYF.

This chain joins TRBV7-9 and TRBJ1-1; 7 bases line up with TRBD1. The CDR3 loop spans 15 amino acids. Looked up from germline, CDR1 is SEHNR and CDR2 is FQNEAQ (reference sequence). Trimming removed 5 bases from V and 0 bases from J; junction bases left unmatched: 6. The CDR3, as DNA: TGTGCCAGCAGCCCGCAGACAGGGATGAACACTGAAGCTTTCTTT. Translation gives CASSPQTGMNTEAFF.